The 32 T cell receptor beta chains listed next were all sequenced from one sample in a study of blood T cell repertoires in COVID-19 (dated by TCRdb to 2020 to 2021). Library method: the immunoSEQ multiplex PCR assay. TCRdb stores this immuneACCESS table with in-frame sequences only. Part of the clones is absent; in the studies checked, under half of the shortfall reflects unresolved V genes, and no reason is known for the rest. Present in this sample are some 310,000 clones, around 90% of which were seen just once. Under 3% of the sample lies in the top ten. Input material: peripheral blood. The receptors shown here come from a woman aged 25 to 39 with COVID-19, enrolled during active disease.

This chain joins TRBV27 and TRBJ2-1; 9 bases fit TRBD1. Germline V gene lookup returns CDR1 MNHEY and CDR2 SMNVEV (reference sequence). This CDR3 has 15 residues. The ends lost 6 bases at V and 8 bases at J; junction bases unmatched: 11. The CDR3 region is CASRLPGQGSHEQFF. The CDR3 nucleotides read TGTGCCAGCAGGCTCCCGGGACAGGGCTCCCATGAGCAGTTCTTC.

The chain is built from TRBV9 and TRBJ2-1; 11 nucleotides match TRBD2. V trimming: 1 base; J trimming: 5 bases; junction bases outside the gene matches: 2. This CDR3 is 15 amino acids long. Germline-derived CDR1 and CDR2 are SGDLS and YYNGEE. The CDR3 loop is CASSVIAGGDNEQFF. The CDR3, as DNA: TGTGCCAGCAGCGTAATAGCGGGAGGGGACAATGAGCAGTTCTTC.

The J gene is TRBJ2-7, the V gene TRBV28, with 7 bases that match TRBD1. The CDR3 covers 12 residues. Germline-derived CDR1 and CDR2 are MDHEN and SYDVKM. V shed 6 bases, J shed 5 bases, and the junction held 4 bases outside the gene matches. The CDR3 sequence: CASSRGKNEQYF. Written as DNA, the CDR3 is TGTGCCAGCAGCAGGGGGAAGAACGAGCAGTACTTC.

This chain links TRBV29-1 with TRBJ1-1; 10 bases line up with TRBD1. From germline, CDR1 is SQVTM and CDR2 ANQGSEA. This CDR3 has 15 amino acids. V dropped 0 bases and J dropped 1; count of bases not matched to a gene: 2. The CDR3 protein is CSVEETGGSNTEAFF. The CDR3 DNA follows: TGCAGCGTTGAAGAGACAGGGGGCTCGAACACTGAAGCTTTCTTT.

This chain joins TRBV13 and TRBJ1-2, with D hard to call. There are 14 residues in the CDR3. The V gene's germline CDR1 is PRHDT and CDR2 FYEKMQ (reference sequence). Trimming removed 5 bases at V and 6 bases at J, with 16 bases between. CDR3: CASSPPGKVNGYTF. The CDR3 nucleotides read TGTGCCAGCAGCCCACCCGGGAAGGTAAATGGCTACACCTTC.

The V call is TRBV5-1, the J call TRBJ1-3; 7 bases match TRBD1. V shed 3 bases and J 0 bases; nucleotides not matched to a gene: 6. The CDR3 has 16 residues. Germline assignment: CDR1 SGHRS and CDR2 YFSETQ. CDR3 in amino acids: CASSWDSSVSGNTIYF. The CDR3 DNA sequence: TGCGCCAGCAGCTGGGACAGCTCCGTCTCTGGAAACACCATATATTTT.

The V gene is TRBV12-3 or TRBV12-4, the J gene TRBJ1-1; no definite D call. The CDR3 extends over 13 amino acids. The ends were cut back, 2 bases at V and 0 bases at J, with 4 bases in the middle. CDR3 amino acids: CASSLSMNTEAFF. The CDR3 DNA reads TGTGCCAGCAGTTTAAGCATGAACACTGAAGCTTTCTTT.

This clone was counted only a few times. The chain combines TRBV5-5 with TRBJ1-1; 8 nucleotides agree with TRBD1. J gave up 4 bases and V 0 bases, and 5 bases lay outside the gene matches. This CDR3 contains 15 residues. From germline, CDR1 is SGHKS and CDR2 YYEKEE (reference sequence). The CDR3 here is CASSLVSGGGTEAFF. The DNA for the CDR3 is TGTGCCAGCAGCTTGGTGTCAGGGGGCGGCACTGAAGCTTTCTTT.

The chain has TRBV19 and TRBJ2-2, with 7 nucleotides matching TRBD1. The germline gives CDR1 LNHDA, CDR2 SQIVND (reference sequence). CDR3 size: 13 residues. Unmatched junction bases numbered 3, after V lost 5 bases and J lost 6 bases. CDR3 sequence reads: CASSETGPGELFF. The CDR3 DNA reads as TGTGCCAGTAGTGAGACAGGGCCCGGGGAGCTGTTTTTT.

V is TRBV6-2 or TRBV6-3 and J is TRBJ2-5, with D unclear. Germline-derived CDR1 and CDR2 are MNHEY and SVGEGT. V was trimmed by 2 bases and J by 2 bases, leaving 12 bases between them. CDR3 length: 15 amino acids. This CDR3 reads CASSYGWRSQETQYF. The CDR3 DNA reads TGTGCCAGCAGTTACGGGTGGCGGTCTCAAGAGACCCAGTACTTC.

CDR3 sequence reads: CASSFEFGQGNSPLHF. The CDR3 DNA is TGCGCCAGCAGCTTTGAATTCGGGCAGGGTAATTCACCCCTCCACTTT. This rearrangement joins TRBV5-1 to TRBJ1-6, with D perhaps matching TRBD1 (5 bases). This CDR3 comprises 16 residues. V was cut by 2 bases and J by 6 bases, with 15 bases left in between. CDR1 is SGHRS and CDR2 is YFSETQ in the germline V gene.

The J gene is TRBJ1-1, the V gene TRBV29-1; D is ambiguous. Germline loops: CDR1 SQVTM, CDR2 ANQGSEA. This CDR3 is 13 amino acids long. With 4 bases removed from V and 0 bases from J, the gap between germline ends came to 9 bases. The CDR3 DNA sequence: TGCAGCGTTGTCGGCAGGATGAACACTGAAGCTTTCTTT. It encodes CSVVGRMNTEAFF. The entire variable domain, with the rest obtained from reference TRBV29-1 and TRBJ1-1, is as follows: SAVISQKPSRDICQRGTSLTIQCQVDSQVTMMFWYRQQPGQSLTLIATANQGSEATYESGFVIDKFPISRPNLTFSTLTVSNMSPEDSSIYLCSVVGRMNTEAFFGQGTRLTVV.

The chain links TRBV6-6 to TRBJ2-7; a weak D match, TRBD2 (6 bases). The CDR3 totals 14 residues. The V and J ends lost 0 bases and 5 bases respectively, with 11 bases between them. Germline V CDR1 and CDR2: MNHNY, SVGAGI (reference sequence). As DNA, the CDR3 is TGTGCCAGCAGTTACTCCTGGGGAGGCGACGAGCAGTACTTC. Protein: CASSYSWGGDEQYF.

The chain joins TRBV3-1 (or the pseudogene TRBV3-2) to TRBJ1-3, with unresolved D. In germline, CDR1 is LGHDT, CDR2 YNNKEL (reference sequence). The germline V and J ends were trimmed by 6 bases and 0 bases, with 12 bases remaining between them. The CDR3 consists of 15 residues. The CDR3 DNA reads TGTGCCAGCAGTCGGGGTTTGAGCTCTGGAAACACCATATATTTT. This gives the protein CASSRGLSSGNTIYF.

The gene calls are TRBV5-1 and TRBJ2-7; 9 bases fit TRBD1. There are 15 residues in the CDR3. V was clipped by 9 bases and J by 5 bases; unmatched bases: 15. CDR1 is SGHRS, CDR2 YFSETQ, per germline. The CDR3 coding sequence is TGCGCCAACGTCCAGGAGGGGACAGGGTCCCACGAGCAGTACTTC. It is translated as CANVQEGTGSHEQYF.

The genes are TRBV19 and TRBJ2-6; possibly TRBD1 for D (5 bases). This CDR3 has 18 amino acids. V was pared by 5 bases and J by 0 bases, with 17 bases between. CDR1 LNHDA and CDR2 SQIVND come from the germline V gene (reference sequence). CDR3 region: CASSLKRQLPSGANVLTF. CDR3 bases: TGTGCCAGTAGTCTTAAAAGACAGCTACCCTCTGGGGCCAACGTCCTGACTTTC.

The chain combines TRBV18 with TRBJ2-3; D might be TRBD1 (5 bases). Germline V CDR1 and CDR2: KGHSH, LQKENI. The CDR3 covers 13 residues. V shed 6 bases and J shed 1 base, with 8 bases lying between them. The CDR3 sequence is CASSEGGTDTQYF. In DNA, the CDR3 is TGTGCCAGCTCGGAAGGGGGCACAGATACGCAGTATTTT.

The V and J genes are TRBV7-9 and TRBJ1-1; 9 bases agree with TRBD1. Looked up from germline, CDR1 is SEHNR and CDR2 is FQNEAQ (reference sequence). The CDR3 has 15 residues. V dropped 4 bases and J dropped 5; count of bases not matched to a gene: 8. The CDR3, as DNA: TGTGCCAGCAGCTCCTCAGACAGGGGGGATACTGAAGCTTTCTTT. The encoded protein is CASSSSDRGDTEAFF.

The chain links TRBV12-5 to TRBJ2-3, with D possibly being TRBD2 (6 bases). Germline values: CDR1 LGHNT, CDR2 FRNRAP. V lost 0 bases and J 1 base, leaving 8 bases between the germline ends. The CDR3 spans 15 residues. This CDR3 reads CASGLVGGGTDTQYF. DNA for the CDR3: TGTGCTAGTGGTTTGGTGGGCGGGGGCACAGATACGCAGTATTTT.

This clone has ten or more counts. The rearrangement joins TRBV7-9 to TRBJ1-1; D is undetermined. The CDR3 is 13 amino acids. V lost 5 bases, J lost 6 bases, and 13 bases lay in between. Germline V gene lookup returns CDR1 SEHNR and CDR2 FQNEAQ (reference sequence). CDR3 nucleotides: TGTGCCAGCAGCCCCGCGGGTAGGGCTGAAGCTTTCTTT. It is translated as CASSPAGRAEAFF. The variable domain in full, with the rest retrieved from reference TRBV7-9 and TRBJ1-1, is DTGVSQNPRHKITKRGQNVTFRCDPISEHNRLYWYRQTLGQGPEFLTYFQNEAQLEKSRLLSDRFSAERPKGSFSTLEIQRTEQGDSAMYLCASSPAGRAEAFFGQGTRLTVV.

This sequence joins TRBV9 and TRBJ2-7; 9 bases match TRBD2. V lost 0 bases to trimming and J lost 4 bases; unmatched junction nucleotides: 17. The CDR3 has 19 amino acids. Germline CDR1 is SGDLS and CDR2 is YYNGEE. In DNA, the CDR3 is TGTGCCAGCAGCGTAGGGACGGGCGCCGGGGTTAGCGGGAGTTACGAGCAGTACTTC. Translated: CASSVGTGAGVSGSYEQYF.

The rearrangement links TRBV5-1 to TRBJ2-3; weak D call: TRBD1 (6 bases). Germline V CDR1 and CDR2: SGHRS, YFSETQ. Trimming stripped 4 bases from V and 4 bases from J, with 7 bases between. The CDR3 has 12 amino acids. The CDR3 sequence is CASSPGADTQYF. The DNA of the CDR3 is TGCGCCAGCAGCCCAGGGGCAGATACGCAGTATTTT.

In its sample, this clone was seen once. The chain carries TRBV27 and TRBJ2-1; 13 bases agree with TRBD2. Germline V lookup: CDR1 MNHEY, CDR2 SMNVEV (reference sequence). This CDR3 region has 15 residues. With V trimmed by 8 bases and J by 8 bases, 9 bases remained unmatched. The DNA of the CDR3 is TGTGCCAGCTCGTCATCAGGACTAGCGGGAGATGAGCAGTTCTTC. Amino acid sequence: CASSSSGLAGDEQFF.

V and J are TRBV15 and TRBJ2-1, with 13 bases that match TRBD2. The J segment lost 6 bases and the V segment lost 4 bases, leaving 3 bases of the junction unmatched. This CDR3 region has 15 residues. CDR1 is LNHNV and CDR2 is YYDKDF in the germline V gene (reference sequence). In DNA form, the CDR3 reads TGTGCCACCAGCATAACTAGCGGGAGGGGCAATGAGCAGTTCTTC. This encodes CATSITSGRGNEQFF.

This rearrangement joins TRBV2 to TRBJ1-1, with 7 bases aligning to TRBD1. Germline loops: CDR1 SNHLY, CDR2 FYNNEI. There are 16 residues in the CDR3. Losses at the gene ends were 0 bases for V and 1 base for J; bases not matched to a gene: 5. The CDR3 protein is CASSEALGGGNTEAFF. The CDR3 DNA is TGTGCCAGCAGTGAAGCGCTAGGGGGCGGGAACACTGAAGCTTTCTTT.

J is TRBJ1-1 and V is TRBV6-5, with 8 positions matching TRBD1. This CDR3 region has 14 residues. Germline V CDR1 and CDR2: MNHEY, SVGAGI. V was pared by 1 base and J by 7 bases, with 5 bases of the junction left unmatched. The CDR3 is CASSYFPGQVEAFF. The DNA for the CDR3 is TGTGCCAGCAGTTACTTTCCGGGACAGGTTGAAGCTTTCTTT.

This chain joins TRBV3-1 (or the pseudogene TRBV3-2) and TRBJ1-3, with a weak D call TRBD1 (6 bases). CDR1 is LGHDT and CDR2 is YNNKEL in the germline V gene (reference sequence). V lost 4 bases, J lost 10 bases, and 8 bases lay in between. This CDR3 has 11 residues. The CDR3 nucleotides are TGTGCCAGCAGCCCCGGGACAACCATATATTTT. As protein: CASSPGTTIYF.

The rearrangement links TRBV2 to TRBJ1-5; 9 nucleotides match TRBD1. The germline V gene has CDR1 SNHLY and CDR2 FYNNEI. The CDR3 has 15 residues. The V and J ends lost 6 bases and 6 bases, in that order; junction bases with no gene match: 9. In DNA, the CDR3 is TGTGCCAGCAGCACTACAGGGGGCGCGAGTCAGCCCCAGCATTTT. Residues: CASSTTGGASQPQHF.

V is TRBV7-2 and J is TRBJ1-2, with D possibly matching TRBD1 (5 bases). Germline CDR1 is SGHTA and CDR2 is FQGNSA. Trimming removed 5 bases at V and 7 bases at J, with 8 bases between. The CDR3 covers 11 residues. The CDR3 loop is CASSAGGGYTF. The CDR3 region has the DNA TGTGCCAGCAGCGCGGGGGGTGGCTACACCTTC.

The rearrangement joins TRBV28 to TRBJ2-3; 10 bases are a match to TRBD2. CDR1 MDHEN and CDR2 SYDVKM come from the germline V gene. J was trimmed by 5 bases and V by 10 bases; bases with no gene match: 12. CDR3 size: 15 residues. CDR3 protein: CAMGGKAGGEDTQYF. The CDR3 coding sequence is TGTGCCATGGGTGGAAAAGCGGGAGGGGAAGATACGCAGTATTTT.

CDR3 coding DNA: TGTGCCTGGAGTGTATGGCAGGGTAAATCCTACGAGCAGTACTTC. Residues: CAWSVWQGKSYEQYF. The V and J genes are TRBV30 and TRBJ2-7, with a possible D match to TRBD1 (5 bases). Germline CDR1 GTSNPN, CDR2 SVGIG (reference sequence). V was pared by 0 bases and J by 1 base, with 13 bases between. CDR3 length: 15 residues.

This chain links TRBV7-2 with TRBJ2-1; 9 positions agree with TRBD1. The CDR3 loop spans 15 amino acids. Germline CDR1 reads SGHTA; CDR2 reads FQGNSA. V trimming: 5 bases; J trimming: 7 bases; junction bases outside the gene matches: 9. The CDR3 region is CASSQQGAPVNEQFF. CDR3 sequence (DNA): TGTGCCAGCAGCCAACAGGGGGCGCCTGTAAATGAGCAGTTCTTC.